This entry describes one TCR beta chain. This clonotype was seen repeatedly, ten times or more. Its antigen is not yet known. Base quality data are lacking; no much larger clone is found one base away. Spanning cysteine to phenylalanine, the CDR3 consists of 14 amino acids. Only CDR3 DNA is held: 42 bases, read in frame from base 1. V sheds 5 bases and J sheds 4 bases, leaving 14 bases between their ends. CDR1 and CDR2 were assigned from the germline V gene (reference sequence) as DFQATT and SNEGSKA. The TCR beta CDR3 regions were amplified from RNA transcripts. The TCR CDR3 was subjected to a first round of RT-PCR using the HTBI primer set and the Qiagen OneStep RT-PCR kit. Libraries were constructed in a second round of multiplex PCR, after which size selection and purification were performed. Libraries were sequenced paired-end with 100 bp reads on an Illumina HiSeq2000. The paper's processing steps were these. Raw data were processed with SOAPnuke, discarding reads with adapters, uncalled bases, mean Phred below 15, or no exact constant-primer or identifier match. COPE v1.2.5 was used to merge high-quality paired reads, and clonotypes were defined as unique nucleotide sequences. MiTCR v1.1 was used to align clonotypes to the IMGT TRBV, TRBD and TRBJ reference segments. The analysis was restricted to V-J combinations with a frequency above 0.0001, which together covered just over 99% of the repertoires. A TCS score was defined as the ratio between F50 (clonal expansion) and ExV (chaos), using BLOSUM62-based TCRdist between CDR3 peptides within each V-J. Welch's t-statistics and random forest reduced just over 500 V-J features to 10 to 15, which were used in a naive Bayes classifier (R e1071). The similarity between thyroid and blood repertoires was quantified using the Morisita-Horn index. The public reads were quality trimmed at Q25 with fastp and then assembled into clones with MiXCR by TCRdb, keeping productive beta chains. Rows merge per CDR3 protein into single entries with the most common DNA and genes. V and J calls and clone size were set by TCRdb, not the authors. This sample gives roughly 500,000 distinct CDR3 sequences in total; roughly 46% of them show up just once. Under 20% of the sample goes to the ten largest clones.

The data were obtained in a study of T cells in Graves' hyperthyroidism and ophthalmopathy (dated by TCRdb to about 2019). General notes on the study: TCR V-J signatures able to tell the groups apart were searched for in a discovery cohort of 100 patients, of whom more than 40 had Graves' ophthalmopathy and 57 had stable Graves' hyperthyroidism. The 95 to 100 discovery patients were randomly divided into training and test sets at a 7:3 ratio. Prospective prediction of ophthalmopathy was tested in an independent validation cohort consisting of some 19 hyperthyroidism patients and some 15 patients who later progressed to ophthalmopathy. In addition, the study compared T-cell repertoires in thyroid tissue and in blood from about 6 Graves' hyperthyroidism patients. The paper describes TCR Vbeta CDR3 sequencing of 130 to 150 peripheral blood samples, made up of under 50 ophthalmopathy patients, around 73 hyperthyroidism patients and about 17 progressor patients. After blood sampling, hyperthyroidism patients were treated with methimazole at a starting dose of 30 mg daily, and ophthalmopathy patients were treated with high-dose intravenous methylprednisolone.

What the study reported, not specific to this receptor: In validation, the model predicted progression to ophthalmopathy with approximately 70% sensitivity and less than 80% specificity, a median of approximately 6.7 months before onset. A model built on a 13 V-J signature distinguished ophthalmopathy from stable hyperthyroidism, reaching 87.88% sensitivity and about 81% specificity in cross-validation and 80%/75% in testing. Most expanded thyroid clonotypes (frequency above 0.001) were also found in blood, which suggests that blood repertoires may mirror thyroid immune responses. Sample size was not statistically predetermined, and blinding of investigators to group allocation was not performed.

The study excluded patients with uncontrolled infections, other autoimmune diseases, pregnancy or lactation. Diagnoses were based on clinical symptoms, serum thyroxine and TRAb, thyroid ultrasound and orbital computed tomography. Total RNA was extracted with Trizol reagent, and quality was checked on an Agilent 2100 Bioanalyzer. Recombination linked TRBV20-1 to TRBJ2-2; perhaps TRBD1 is the D gene, with 7 bases matching. Material: peripheral blood or thyroid tissue (not recorded which). This clonotype originated in an adult woman with Graves' disease, either hyperthyroidism or ophthalmopathy (not recorded which). CDR3 sequence: CSAGGSGGTGELFF. Read as DNA, the sequence is TGCAGTGCTGGGGGGTCAGGGGGCACCGGGGAGCTGTTTTTT.